This T cell receptor beta chain was recorded in a study of T cells in Graves' hyperthyroidism and ophthalmopathy. The wider study: Peripheral blood was secured at the point of initial diagnosis, before any treatment.

Study-level findings and limits: Researchers found most expanded thyroid clonotypes above 0.001 in blood as well.

The PBMCs studied were ones that came from about 9.9 ml fresh peripheral blood. The TCR beta CDR3 regions underwent amplification using RNA transcripts as the source. The HTBI primer set drove a first-round RT-PCR of the TCR CDR3. One entry per CDR3 protein, called by TCRdb with MiXCR from the multiplex PCR reads. Of some 500,000 distinct CDR3 sequences listed, roughly 25% are singletons. This clonotype was picked up many times. Its matching antigen is unknown. The V gene's germline CDR1 is SNHLY and CDR2 FYNNEI. V shed 3 bases and J shed 7 bases, with 7 bases lying between them. The CDR3 length is 13 residues.

V and J are TRBV2 and TRBJ1-6, with unresolved D. The source is a woman aged 25 to 39 with Graves' ophthalmopathy. What was sequenced was blood. The CDR3 region is CASSDQINSPLHF. The CDR3, as DNA: TGTGCCAGCAGTGATCAGATAAATTCACCCCTCCACTTT.